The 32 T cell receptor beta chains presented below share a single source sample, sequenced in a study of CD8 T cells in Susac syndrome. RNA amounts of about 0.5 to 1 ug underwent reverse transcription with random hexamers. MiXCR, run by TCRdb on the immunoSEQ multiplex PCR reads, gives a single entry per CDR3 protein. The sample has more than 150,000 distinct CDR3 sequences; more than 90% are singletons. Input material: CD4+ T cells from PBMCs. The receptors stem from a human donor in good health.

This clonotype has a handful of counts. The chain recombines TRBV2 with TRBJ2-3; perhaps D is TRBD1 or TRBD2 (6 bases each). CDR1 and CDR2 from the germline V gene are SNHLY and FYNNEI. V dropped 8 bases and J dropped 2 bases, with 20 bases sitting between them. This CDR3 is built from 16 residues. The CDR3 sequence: CASSGTGAQFTDTQYF. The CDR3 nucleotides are TGTGCCAGCTCGGGTACGGGGGCTCAATTCACAGATACGCAGTATTTT.

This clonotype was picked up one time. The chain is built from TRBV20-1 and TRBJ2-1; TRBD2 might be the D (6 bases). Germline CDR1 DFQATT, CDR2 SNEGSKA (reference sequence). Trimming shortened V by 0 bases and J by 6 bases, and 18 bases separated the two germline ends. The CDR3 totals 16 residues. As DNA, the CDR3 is TGCAGTGCTAGAGATGGGCGGGGCTCCGGCCGCAATGAGCAGTTCTTC. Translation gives CSARDGRGSGRNEQFF.

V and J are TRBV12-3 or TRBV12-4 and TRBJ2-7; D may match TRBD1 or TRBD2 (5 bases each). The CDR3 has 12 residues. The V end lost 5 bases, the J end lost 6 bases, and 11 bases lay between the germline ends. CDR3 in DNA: TGTGCCAGCAGTACCCTGGGACGCGAGCAGTACTTC. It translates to CASSTLGREQYF.

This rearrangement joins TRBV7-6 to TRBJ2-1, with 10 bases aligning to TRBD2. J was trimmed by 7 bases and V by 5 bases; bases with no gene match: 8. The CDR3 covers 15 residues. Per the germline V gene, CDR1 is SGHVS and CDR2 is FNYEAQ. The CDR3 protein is CASSPSAGGPNEQFF. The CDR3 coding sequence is TGTGCCAGCAGCCCGTCAGCGGGGGGGCCTAATGAGCAGTTCTTC.

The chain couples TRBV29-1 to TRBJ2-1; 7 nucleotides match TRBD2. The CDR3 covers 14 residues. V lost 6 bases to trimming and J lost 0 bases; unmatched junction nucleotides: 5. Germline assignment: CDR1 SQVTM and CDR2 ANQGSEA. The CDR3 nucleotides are TGCAGCGTGAGAACTAGCGACTCCTACAATGAGCAGTTCTTC. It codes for CSVRTSDSYNEQFF.

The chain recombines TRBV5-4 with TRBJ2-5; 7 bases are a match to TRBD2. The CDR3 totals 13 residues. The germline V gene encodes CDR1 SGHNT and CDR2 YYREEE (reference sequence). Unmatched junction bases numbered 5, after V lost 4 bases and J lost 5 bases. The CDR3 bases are TGTGCCAGCAGCCTAGCGGACGTCGAGACCCAGTACTTC. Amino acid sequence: CASSLADVETQYF.

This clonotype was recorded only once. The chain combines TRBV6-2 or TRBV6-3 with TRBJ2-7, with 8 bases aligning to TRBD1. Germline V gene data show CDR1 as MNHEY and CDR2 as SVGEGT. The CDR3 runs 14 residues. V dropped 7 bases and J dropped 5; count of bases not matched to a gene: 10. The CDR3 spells CASTDPDRGHEQYF. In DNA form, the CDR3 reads TGTGCCAGCACCGACCCTGACAGGGGCCACGAGCAGTACTTC.

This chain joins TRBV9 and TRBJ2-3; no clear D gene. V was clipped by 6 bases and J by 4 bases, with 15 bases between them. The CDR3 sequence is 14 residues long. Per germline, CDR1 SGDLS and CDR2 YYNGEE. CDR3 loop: CASKTGLSADTQYF. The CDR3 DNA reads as TGTGCCAGCAAAACCGGTTTATCGGCAGATACGCAGTATTTT.

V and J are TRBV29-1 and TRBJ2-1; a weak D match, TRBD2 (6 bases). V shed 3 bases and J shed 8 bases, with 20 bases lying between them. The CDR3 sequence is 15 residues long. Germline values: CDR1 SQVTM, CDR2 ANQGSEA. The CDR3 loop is CSVDKGRIRSDEQFF. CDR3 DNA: TGCAGCGTTGATAAAGGGAGGATAAGGAGCGATGAGCAGTTCTTC.

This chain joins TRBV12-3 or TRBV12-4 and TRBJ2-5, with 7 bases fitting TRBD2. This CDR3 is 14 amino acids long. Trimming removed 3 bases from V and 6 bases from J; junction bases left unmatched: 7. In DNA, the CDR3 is TGTGCCAGCAGTTTGGGGGGGGACGGAAAGACCCAGTACTTC. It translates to CASSLGGDGKTQYF.

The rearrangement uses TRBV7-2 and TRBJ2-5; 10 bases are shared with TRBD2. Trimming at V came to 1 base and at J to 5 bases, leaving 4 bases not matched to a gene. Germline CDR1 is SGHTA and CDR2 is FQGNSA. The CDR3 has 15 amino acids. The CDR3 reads CASSLELAGWETQYF. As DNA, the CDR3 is TGTGCCAGCAGCTTAGAACTAGCGGGGTGGGAGACCCAGTACTTC. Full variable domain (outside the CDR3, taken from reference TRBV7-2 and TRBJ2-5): GAGVSQSPSNKVTEKGKDVELRCDPISGHTALYWYRQSLGQGLEFLIYFQGNSAPDKSGLPSDRFSAERTGGSVSTLTIQRTQQEDSAVYLCASSLELAGWETQYFGPGTRLLVL.

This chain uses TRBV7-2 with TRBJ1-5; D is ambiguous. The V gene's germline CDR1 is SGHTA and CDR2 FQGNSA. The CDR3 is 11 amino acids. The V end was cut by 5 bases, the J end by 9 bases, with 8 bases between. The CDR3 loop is CASSTFGPQHF. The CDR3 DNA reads TGTGCCAGCAGCACCTTTGGGCCCCAGCATTTT.

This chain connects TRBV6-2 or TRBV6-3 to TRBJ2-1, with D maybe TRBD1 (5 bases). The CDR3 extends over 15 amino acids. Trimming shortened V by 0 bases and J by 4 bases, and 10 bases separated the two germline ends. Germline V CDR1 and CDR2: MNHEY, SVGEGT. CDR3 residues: CASSYSQGRYNEQFF. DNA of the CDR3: TGTGCCAGCAGTTACTCGCAGGGCCGGTACAATGAGCAGTTCTTC.

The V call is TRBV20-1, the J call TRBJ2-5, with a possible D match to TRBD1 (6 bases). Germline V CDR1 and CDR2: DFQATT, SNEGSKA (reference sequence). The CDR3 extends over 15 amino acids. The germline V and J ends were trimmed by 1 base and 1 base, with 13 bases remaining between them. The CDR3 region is CSARALRTVQETQYF. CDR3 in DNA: TGCAGTGCTAGAGCCCTACGGACAGTCCAAGAGACCCAGTACTTC.

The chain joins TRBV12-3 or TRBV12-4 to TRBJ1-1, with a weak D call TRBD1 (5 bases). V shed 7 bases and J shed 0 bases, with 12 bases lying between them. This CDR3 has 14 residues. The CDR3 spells CASKPGRLNTEAFF. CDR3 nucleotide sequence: TGTGCCAGCAAACCGGGACGGTTGAACACTGAAGCTTTCTTT.

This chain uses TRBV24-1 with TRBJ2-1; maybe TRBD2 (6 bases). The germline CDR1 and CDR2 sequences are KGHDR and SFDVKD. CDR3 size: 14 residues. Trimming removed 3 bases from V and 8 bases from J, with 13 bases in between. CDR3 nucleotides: TGTGCCACCAGTGATCGGCGGGGAACAGATGAGCAGTTCTTC. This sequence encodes CATSDRRGTDEQFF.

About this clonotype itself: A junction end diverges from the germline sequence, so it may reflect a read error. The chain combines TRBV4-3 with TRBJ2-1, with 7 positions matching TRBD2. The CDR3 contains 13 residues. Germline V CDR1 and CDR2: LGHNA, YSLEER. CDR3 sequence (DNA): TGCGCCAGCAGTACTACCGCGGGGGATGAGCAGCTCTTC. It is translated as CASSTTAGDEQLF.

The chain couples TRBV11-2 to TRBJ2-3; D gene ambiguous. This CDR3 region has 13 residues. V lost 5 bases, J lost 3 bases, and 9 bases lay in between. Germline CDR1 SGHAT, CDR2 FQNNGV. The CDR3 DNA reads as TGTGCCAGCAGCCAAACGTTGACAGATACGCAGTATTTT. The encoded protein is CASSQTLTDTQYF.

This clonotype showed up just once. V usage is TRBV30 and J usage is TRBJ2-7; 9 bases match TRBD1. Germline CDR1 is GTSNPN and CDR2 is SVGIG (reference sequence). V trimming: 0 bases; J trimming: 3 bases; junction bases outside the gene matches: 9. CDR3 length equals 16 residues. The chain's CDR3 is CAWSVPRTGVFYEQYF. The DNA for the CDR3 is TGTGCCTGGAGTGTACCCCGGACAGGGGTCTTCTACGAGCAGTACTTC.

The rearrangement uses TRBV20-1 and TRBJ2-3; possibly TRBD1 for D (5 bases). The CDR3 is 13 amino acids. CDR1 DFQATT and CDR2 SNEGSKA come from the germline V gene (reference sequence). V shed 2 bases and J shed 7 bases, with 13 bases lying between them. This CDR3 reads CSARPVGHHTQYF. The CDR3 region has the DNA TGCAGTGCTAGACCCGTCGGACACCATACGCAGTATTTT.

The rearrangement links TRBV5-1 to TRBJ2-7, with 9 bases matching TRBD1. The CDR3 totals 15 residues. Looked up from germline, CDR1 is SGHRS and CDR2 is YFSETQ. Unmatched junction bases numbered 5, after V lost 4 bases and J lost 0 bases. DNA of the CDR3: TGCGCCAGCAGCCCGGGACAGGGAAGCTCCTACGAGCAGTACTTC. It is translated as CASSPGQGSSYEQYF. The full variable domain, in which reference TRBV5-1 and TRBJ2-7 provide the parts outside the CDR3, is KAGVTQTPRYLIKTRGQQVTLSCSPISGHRSVSWYQQTPGQGLQFLFEYFSETQRNKGNFPGRFSGRQFSNSRSEMNVSTLELGDSALYLCASSPGQGSSYEQYFGPGTRLTVT.

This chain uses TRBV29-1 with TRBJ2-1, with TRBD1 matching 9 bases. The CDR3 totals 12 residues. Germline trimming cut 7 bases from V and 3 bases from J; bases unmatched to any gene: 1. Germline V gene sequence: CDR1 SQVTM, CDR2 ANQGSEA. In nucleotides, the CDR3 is TGCAGCGGGGGACAGGGCTACAATGAGCAGTTCTTC. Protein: CSGGQGYNEQFF.

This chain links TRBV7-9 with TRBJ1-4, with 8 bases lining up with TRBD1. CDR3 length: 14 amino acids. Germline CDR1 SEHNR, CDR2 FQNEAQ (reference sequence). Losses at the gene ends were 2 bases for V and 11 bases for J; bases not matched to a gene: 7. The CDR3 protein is CASSLLLTGDKLFF. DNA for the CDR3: TGTGCCAGCAGCTTACTACTGACAGGGGACAAACTGTTTTTT.

The CDR3 DNA sequence: TGTGCCAGCAGCCAAGATGGGAGGTACGAGCAGTACTTC. This translates into CASSQDGRYEQYF. The chain has TRBV3-1 and TRBJ2-7; D is possibly TRBD2 (6 bases). V was pared by 0 bases and J by 4 bases, with 7 bases between. Germline CDR1 and CDR2: LGHDT and YNNKEL (reference sequence). The CDR3 is 13 residues long.

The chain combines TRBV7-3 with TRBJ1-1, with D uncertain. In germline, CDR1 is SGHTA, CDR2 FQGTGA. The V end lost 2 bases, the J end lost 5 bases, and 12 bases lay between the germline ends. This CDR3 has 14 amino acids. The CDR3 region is CASSLRSGRTEAFF. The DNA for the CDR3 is TGTGCCAGCAGCTTACGATCGGGGAGGACTGAAGCTTTCTTT.

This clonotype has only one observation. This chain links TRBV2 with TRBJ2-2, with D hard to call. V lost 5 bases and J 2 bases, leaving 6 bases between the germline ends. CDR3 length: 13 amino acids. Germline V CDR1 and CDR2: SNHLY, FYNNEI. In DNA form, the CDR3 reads TGTGCCAGCAGTAGGGTAAACACCGGGGAGCTGTTTTTT. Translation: CASSRVNTGELFF.

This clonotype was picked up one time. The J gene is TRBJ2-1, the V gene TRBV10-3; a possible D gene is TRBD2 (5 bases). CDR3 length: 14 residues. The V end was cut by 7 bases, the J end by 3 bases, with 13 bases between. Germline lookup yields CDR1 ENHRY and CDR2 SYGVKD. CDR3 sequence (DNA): TGTGCCATCAACAAGCGGCAGGACTACAATGAGCAGTTCTTC. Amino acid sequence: CAINKRQDYNEQFF.

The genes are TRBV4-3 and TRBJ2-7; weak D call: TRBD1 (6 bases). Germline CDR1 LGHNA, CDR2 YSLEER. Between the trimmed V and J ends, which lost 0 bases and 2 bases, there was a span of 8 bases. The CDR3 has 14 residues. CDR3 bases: TGCGCCAGCAGCCAAGAAGAGGGGGCCTACGAGCAGTACTTC. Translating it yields CASSQEEGAYEQYF.

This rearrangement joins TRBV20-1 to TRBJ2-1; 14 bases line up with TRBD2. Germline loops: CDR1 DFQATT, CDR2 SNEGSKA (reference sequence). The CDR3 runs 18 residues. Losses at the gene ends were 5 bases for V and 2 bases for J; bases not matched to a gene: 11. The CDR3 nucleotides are TGCAGTGCTCCTCTTCTCAAGACTAGCGGGGGGGCCTACAATGAGCAGTTCTTC. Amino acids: CSAPLLKTSGGAYNEQFF.

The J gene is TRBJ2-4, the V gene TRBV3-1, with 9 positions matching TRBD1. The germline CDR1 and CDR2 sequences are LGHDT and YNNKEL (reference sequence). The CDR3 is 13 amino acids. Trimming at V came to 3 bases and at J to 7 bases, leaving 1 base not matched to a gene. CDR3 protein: CASSHTGGNIQYF. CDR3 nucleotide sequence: TGTGCCAGCAGCCACACAGGGGGCAACATTCAGTACTTC.

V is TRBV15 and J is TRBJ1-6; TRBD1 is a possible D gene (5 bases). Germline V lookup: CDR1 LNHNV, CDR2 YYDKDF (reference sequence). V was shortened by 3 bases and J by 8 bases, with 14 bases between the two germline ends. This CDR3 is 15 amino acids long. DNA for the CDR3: TGTGCCACCAGCAGGGCGGGACGTTTGGATTCACCCCTCCACTTT. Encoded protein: CATSRAGRLDSPLHF.

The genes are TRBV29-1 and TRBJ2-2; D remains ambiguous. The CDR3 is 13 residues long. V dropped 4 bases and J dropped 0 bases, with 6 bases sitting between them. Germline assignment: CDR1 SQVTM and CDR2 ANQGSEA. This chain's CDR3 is CSVAHSNTGELFF. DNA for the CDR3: TGCAGCGTTGCTCACTCGAACACCGGGGAGCTGTTTTTT.